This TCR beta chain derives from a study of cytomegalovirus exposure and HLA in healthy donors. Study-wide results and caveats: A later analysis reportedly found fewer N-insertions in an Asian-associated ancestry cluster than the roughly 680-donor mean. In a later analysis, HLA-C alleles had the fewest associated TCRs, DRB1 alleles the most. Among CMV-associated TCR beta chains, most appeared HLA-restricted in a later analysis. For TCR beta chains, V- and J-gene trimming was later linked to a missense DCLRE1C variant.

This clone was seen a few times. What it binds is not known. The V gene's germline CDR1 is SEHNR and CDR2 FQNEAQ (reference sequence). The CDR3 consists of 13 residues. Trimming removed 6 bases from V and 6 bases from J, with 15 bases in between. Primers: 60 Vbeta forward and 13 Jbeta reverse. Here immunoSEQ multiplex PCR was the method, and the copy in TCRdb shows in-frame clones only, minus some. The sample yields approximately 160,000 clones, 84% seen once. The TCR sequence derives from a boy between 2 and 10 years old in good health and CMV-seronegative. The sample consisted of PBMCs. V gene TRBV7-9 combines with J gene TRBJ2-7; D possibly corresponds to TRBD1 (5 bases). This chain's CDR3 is CASSSLRVSEQYF. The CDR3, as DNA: TGTGCCAGCAGTTCTCTCAGGGTGAGCGAGCAGTACTTC. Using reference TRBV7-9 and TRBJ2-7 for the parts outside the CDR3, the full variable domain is DTGVSQNPRHKITKRGQNVTFRCDPISEHNRLYWYRQTLGQGPEFLTYFQNEAQLEKSRLLSDRFSAERPKGSFSTLEIQRTEQGDSAMYLCASSSLRVSEQYFGPGTRLTVT.